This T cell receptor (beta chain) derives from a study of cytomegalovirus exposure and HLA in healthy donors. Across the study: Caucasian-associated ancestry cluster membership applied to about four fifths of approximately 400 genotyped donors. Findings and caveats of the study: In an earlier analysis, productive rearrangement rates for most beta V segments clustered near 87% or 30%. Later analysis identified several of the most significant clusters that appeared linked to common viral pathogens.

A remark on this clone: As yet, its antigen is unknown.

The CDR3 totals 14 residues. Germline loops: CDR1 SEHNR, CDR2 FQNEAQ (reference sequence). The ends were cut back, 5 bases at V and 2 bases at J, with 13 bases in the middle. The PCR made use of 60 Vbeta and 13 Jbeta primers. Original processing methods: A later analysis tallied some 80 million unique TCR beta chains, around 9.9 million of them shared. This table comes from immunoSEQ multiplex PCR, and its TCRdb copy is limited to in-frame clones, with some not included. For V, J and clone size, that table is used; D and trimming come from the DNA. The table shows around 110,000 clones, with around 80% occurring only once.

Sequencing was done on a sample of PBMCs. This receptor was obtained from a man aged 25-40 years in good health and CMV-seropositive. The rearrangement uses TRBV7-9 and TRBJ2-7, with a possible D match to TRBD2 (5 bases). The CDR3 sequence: CASSPLGRAYEQYF. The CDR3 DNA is TGTGCCAGCAGCCCACTAGGTCGAGCCTACGAGCAGTACTTC.